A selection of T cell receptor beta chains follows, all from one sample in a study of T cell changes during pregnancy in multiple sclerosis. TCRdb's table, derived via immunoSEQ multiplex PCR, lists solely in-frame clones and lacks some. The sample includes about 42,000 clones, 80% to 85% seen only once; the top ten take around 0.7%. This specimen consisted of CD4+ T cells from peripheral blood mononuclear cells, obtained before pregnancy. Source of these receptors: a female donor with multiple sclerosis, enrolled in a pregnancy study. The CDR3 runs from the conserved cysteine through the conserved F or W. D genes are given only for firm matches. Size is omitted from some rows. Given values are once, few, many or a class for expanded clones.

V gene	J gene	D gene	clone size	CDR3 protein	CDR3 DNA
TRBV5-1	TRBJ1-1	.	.	CASSFDDLGGTEAFF	TGCGCCAGCAGCTTCGACGACCTGGGGGGGACTGAAGCTTTCTTT
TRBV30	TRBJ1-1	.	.	CAWRPQGHTEAFF	TGTGCCTGGAGACCACAGGGACACACTGAAGCTTTCTTT
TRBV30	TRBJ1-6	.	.	CAGSAGYNSPLHF	TGTGCCGGATCGGCAGGGTATAATTCACCCCTCCACTTT
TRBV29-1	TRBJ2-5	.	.	CSVSRGVGETQYF	TGCAGCGTTTCAAGGGGCGTCGGGGAGACCCAGTACTTC
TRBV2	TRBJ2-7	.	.	CASSDTEYEQYF	TGTGCCAGCAGTGACACAGAGTACGAGCAGTACTTC
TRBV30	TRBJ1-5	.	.	CAWRGRGLEYQPQHF	TGTGCCTGGAGGGGCCGGGGACTTGAGTATCAGCCCCAGCATTTT
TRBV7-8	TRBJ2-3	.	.	CASSLKGGSGDTQYF	TGTGCCAGCAGCTTAAAAGGGGGAAGTGGGGATACGCAGTATTTT
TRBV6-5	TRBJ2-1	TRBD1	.	CASSYVTTGKRNEQFF	TGTGCCAGCAGTTACGTTACGACAGGGAAAAGGAATGAGCAGTTCTTC
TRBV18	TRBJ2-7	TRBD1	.	CASSLDTGTVYEQYF	TGTGCCAGCTCACTTGATACCGGGACAGTCTACGAGCAGTACTTC
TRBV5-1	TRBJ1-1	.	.	CASSRTGLNTEAFF	TGCGCCAGCAGCAGAACAGGGCTGAACACTGAAGCTTTCTTT
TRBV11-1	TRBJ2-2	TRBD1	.	CASSLPRTGQADTGELFF	TGTGCCAGCAGCTTACCCCGGACAGGGCAAGCGGACACCGGGGAGCTGTTTTTT
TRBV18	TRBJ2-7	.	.	CASSPPSVAGTYEQYF	TGTGCCAGCTCACCACCCAGCGTGGCAGGGACCTACGAGCAGTACTTC
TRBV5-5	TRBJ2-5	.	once	CASSPQGTHPETQYF	TGTGCCAGCAGCCCGCAAGGGACACATCCAGAGACCCAGTACTTC
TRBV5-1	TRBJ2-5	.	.	CASSLEAGRETQYF	TGCGCCAGCAGCTTGGAGGCAGGTCGCGAGACCCAGTACTTC
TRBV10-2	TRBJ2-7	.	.	CASSRTASYEQYF	TGCGCCAGCAGTCGGACAGCATCCTACGAGCAGTACTTC
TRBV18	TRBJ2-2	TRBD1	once	CASSTGPTGGPRVDTGELFF	TGTGCCAGCTCAACTGGCCCGACAGGGGGCCCAAGGGTAGACACCGGGGAGCTGTTTTTT
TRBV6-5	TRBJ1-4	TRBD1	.	CASSWVQGEGEKLFF	TGTGCCAGCAGCTGGGTACAGGGGGAAGGTGAAAAACTGTTTTTT